Shown below are 8 T cell receptor beta chains from a single sample sequenced in a study of T cell responses to AZD1222 COVID-19 vaccine. Here immunoSEQ multiplex PCR was the method, and the copy in TCRdb shows in-frame clones only, minus some. The sample has 120,000 to 150,000 clones, 90% to 95% seen once. The sample was peripheral blood, taken on day 0 of AZD1222 vaccination. These receptors were taken from an adult in good health.

The J gene is TRBJ1-1, the V gene TRBV18; TRBD1 is a possible D gene (5 bases). V lost 5 bases and J lost 1, with 14 bases in between. Germline CDR1 is KGHSH and CDR2 is LQKENI. The CDR3 runs 15 residues. CDR3 nucleotides: TGTGCCAGCTCATCGCGAGGGGAGTGGAACACTGAAGCTTTCTTT. It specifies CASSSRGEWNTEAFF.

V is TRBV6-5 and J is TRBJ2-3; TRBD2 aligns across 8 bases. This CDR3 has 16 residues. With V trimmed by 4 bases and J by 6 bases, 12 bases remained unmatched. Germline loops: CDR1 MNHEY, CDR2 SVGAGI. The CDR3 nucleotides are TGTGCCAGCAGTTTCCCGCCACGGGAGGGCCGCGATACGCAGTATTTT. Its protein is CASSFPPREGRDTQYF.

The CDR3 sequence is CASSYSKPSGNTIYF. The CDR3 DNA reads TGTGCCAGCAGTTACTCGAAGCCTTCTGGAAACACCATATATTTT. The chain combines TRBV6-5 with TRBJ1-3; D not certain. The CDR3 runs to 15 residues. V lost 0 bases to trimming and J lost 1 base, with 7 bases between them. The V gene's germline CDR1 is MNHEY and CDR2 SVGAGI.

The chain has TRBV7-9 and TRBJ1-5; the D is unclear. Germline V gene sequence: CDR1 SEHNR, CDR2 FQNEAQ (reference sequence). CDR3 length: 15 residues. V lost 4 bases and J 5 bases, leaving 15 bases between the germline ends. In DNA, the CDR3 is TGTGCCAGCAGCTCGGCACGCGACATTCATCAGCCCCAGCATTTT. This encodes CASSSARDIHQPQHF.

This chain links TRBV5-1 with TRBJ2-3; tentative D call: TRBD1 (5 bases). The CDR3 has 18 residues. The germline V gene has CDR1 SGHRS and CDR2 YFSETQ. Trimming took 1 base from V and 2 from J, leaving 20 bases between them. This CDR3 reads CASSLNFDGRAVTDTQYF. CDR3 bases: TGCGCCAGCAGCTTGAACTTTGACGGCAGGGCAGTCACAGATACGCAGTATTTT.

The gene calls are TRBV27 and TRBJ2-1, with TRBD2 matching 7 bases. With V trimmed by 2 bases and J by 4 bases, 5 bases remained unmatched. Germline-derived CDR1 and CDR2 are MNHEY and SMNVEV (reference sequence). The CDR3 contains 15 residues. In DNA form, the CDR3 reads TGTGCCAGCAGTTTAGGCGGGAGTGGGTACAATGAGCAGTTCTTC. This codes for CASSLGGSGYNEQFF.

This sequence joins TRBV11-3 and TRBJ2-7; D perhaps matches TRBD2 (5 bases). V dropped 3 bases and J dropped 7 bases, with 16 bases sitting between them. This CDR3 region has 14 residues. Germline V gene data show CDR1 as SGHNT and CDR2 as YENEEA. The CDR3 region is CASSFRTGSGEQYF. The CDR3 DNA follows: TGTGCCAGCAGCTTCAGGACCGGATCGGGGGAGCAGTACTTC. Supplemented by reference TRBV11-3 and TRBJ2-7, the full variable domain reads EAGVVQSPRYKIIEKKQPVAFWCNPISGHNTLYWYLQNLGQGPELLIRYENEEAVDDSQLPKDRFSAERLKGVDSTLKIQPAELGDSAVYLCASSFRTGSGEQYFGPGTRLTVT.

The chain is built from TRBV29-1 and TRBJ2-3; 12 bases fit TRBD1. The CDR3 contains 17 residues. V lost 7 bases and J lost 3; bases outside the gene matches: 14. Germline lookup yields CDR1 SQVTM and CDR2 ANQGSEA. The CDR3 sequence: CSASSGTGGQLTDTQYF. The CDR3 DNA reads as TGCAGCGCCTCCTCGGGGACAGGGGGCCAGTTGACAGATACGCAGTATTTT.